This T cell receptor (beta chain) is drawn from a study of long-term antiretroviral therapy in people with HIV. Study findings and constraints: Missing from the dataset were any data on ART adherence, viral resistance or therapy changes. The study collected blood between about 2004 and 2017, possibly under older ART regimens. Diversity measured after ART increased yet remained under transplant donor controls.

Sequencing used immunoSEQ v3.0 at survey level. Only in-frame clones appear in the TCRdb table, and some are missing; sequencing was by immunoSEQ multiplex PCR. Here the sample spans about 20,000 clones, 86% being singletons. On this clone itself: Its antigen remains unknown.

Germline values: CDR1 SNHLY, CDR2 FYNNEI. The ends were cut back, 6 bases at V and 3 bases at J, with 20 bases in the middle. The CDR3 covers 16 residues. The receptor was isolated from a woman younger than 45 with HIV. Sequenced material: unsorted PBMCs, taken 1.8 years before starting antiretroviral therapy. The genes are TRBV2 and TRBJ1-1, with D possibly being TRBD1 (5 bases). In DNA, the CDR3 is TGTGCCAGCAGCTTATTCCGCGGGGGGGTGTACACTGAAGCTTTCTTT. This sequence encodes CASSLFRGGVYTEAFF.